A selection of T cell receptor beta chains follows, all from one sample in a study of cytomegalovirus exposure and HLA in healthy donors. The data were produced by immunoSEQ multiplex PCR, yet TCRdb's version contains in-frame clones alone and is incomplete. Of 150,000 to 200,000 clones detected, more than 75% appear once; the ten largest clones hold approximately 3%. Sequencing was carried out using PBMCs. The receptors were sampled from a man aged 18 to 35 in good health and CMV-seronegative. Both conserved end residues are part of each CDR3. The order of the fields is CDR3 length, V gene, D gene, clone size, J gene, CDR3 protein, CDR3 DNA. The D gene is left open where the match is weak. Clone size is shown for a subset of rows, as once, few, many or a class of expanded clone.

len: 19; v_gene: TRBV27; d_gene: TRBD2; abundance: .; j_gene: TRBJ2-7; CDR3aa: CASSLIAGGPNTISYEQYF; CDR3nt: TGTGCCAGCAGTTTGATAGCGGGAGGGCCTAATACGATCTCCTACGAGCAGTACTTC
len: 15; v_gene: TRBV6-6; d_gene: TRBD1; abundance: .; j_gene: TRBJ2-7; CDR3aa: CASSSEDRGSYEQYF; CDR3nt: TGTGCCAGCAGTTCGGAAGACAGGGGCTCCTACGAGCAGTACTTC
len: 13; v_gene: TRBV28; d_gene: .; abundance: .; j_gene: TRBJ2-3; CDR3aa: CASSLRNTDTQYF; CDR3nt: TGTGCCAGCAGTTTGCGGAACACAGATACGCAGTATTTT
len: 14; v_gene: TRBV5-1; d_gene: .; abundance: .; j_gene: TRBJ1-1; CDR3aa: CASTNREANTEAFF; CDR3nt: TGCGCCAGCACAAACAGGGAAGCGAACACTGAAGCTTTCTTT
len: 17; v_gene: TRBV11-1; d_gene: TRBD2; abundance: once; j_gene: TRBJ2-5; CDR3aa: CASSLARGSGVQETQYF; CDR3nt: TGTGCCAGCAGCTTAGCAAGGGGTAGCGGGGTACAAGAGACCCAGTACTTC
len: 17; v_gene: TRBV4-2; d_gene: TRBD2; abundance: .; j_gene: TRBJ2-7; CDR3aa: CASSQDGLASGTYEQYF; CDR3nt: TGTGCCAGCAGCCAAGATGGGTTGGCTAGCGGCACCTACGAGCAGTACTTC
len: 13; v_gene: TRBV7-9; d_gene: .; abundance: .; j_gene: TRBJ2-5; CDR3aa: CASSLELGLAQYF; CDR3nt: TGTGCCAGCAGCTTAGAACTAGGTTTGGCCCAGTACTTC
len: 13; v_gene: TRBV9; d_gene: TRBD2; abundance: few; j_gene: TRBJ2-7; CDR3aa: CASSASGGYEQYF; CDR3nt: TGTGCCAGCAGCGCTAGCGGGGGCTACGAGCAGTACTTC
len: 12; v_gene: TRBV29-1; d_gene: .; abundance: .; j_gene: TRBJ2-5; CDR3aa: CSVNRVGETQYF; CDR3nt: TGCAGCGTTAACAGGGTAGGGGAGACCCAGTACTTC
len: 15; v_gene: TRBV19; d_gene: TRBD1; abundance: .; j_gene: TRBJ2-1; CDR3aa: CASSIGTGLYNEQFF; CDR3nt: TGTGCCAGTAGTATAGGGACAGGGTTGTACAATGAGCAGTTCTTC
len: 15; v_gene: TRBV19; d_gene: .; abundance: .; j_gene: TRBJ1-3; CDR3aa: CASSLGGAGGNTIYF; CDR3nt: TGTGCCAGTAGCCTTGGCGGCGCTGGAGGAAACACCATATATTTT
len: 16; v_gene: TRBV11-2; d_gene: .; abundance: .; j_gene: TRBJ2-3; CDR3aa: CASSSFRHRAPDTQYF; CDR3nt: TGTGCCAGCAGTAGTTTCCGACACCGTGCCCCAGATACGCAGTATTTT
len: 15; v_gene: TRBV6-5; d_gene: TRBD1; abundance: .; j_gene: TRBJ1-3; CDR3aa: CASSLGQGKGNTIYF; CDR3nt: TGTGCCAGCAGTTTGGGACAGGGAAAAGGAAACACCATATATTTT
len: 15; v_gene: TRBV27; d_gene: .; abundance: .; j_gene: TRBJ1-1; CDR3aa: CASRAERIRNTEAFF; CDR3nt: TGTGCCAGCAGGGCCGAGAGGATTAGGAACACTGAAGCTTTCTTT
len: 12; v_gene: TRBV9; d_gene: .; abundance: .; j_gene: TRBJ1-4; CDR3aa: CASSTPRGKLFF; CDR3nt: TGTGCCAGCAGCACGCCCCGGGGAAAACTGTTTTTT
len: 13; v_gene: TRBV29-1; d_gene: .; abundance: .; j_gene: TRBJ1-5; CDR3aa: CSVEIYSNQPQHF; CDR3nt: TGCAGCGTGGAAATCTATAGCAATCAGCCCCAGCATTTT
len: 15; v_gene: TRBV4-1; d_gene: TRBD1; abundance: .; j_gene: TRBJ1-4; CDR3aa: CASSQGDREIEKLFF; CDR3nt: TGCGCCAGCAGCCAAGGGGACAGGGAGATAGAAAAACTGTTTTTT
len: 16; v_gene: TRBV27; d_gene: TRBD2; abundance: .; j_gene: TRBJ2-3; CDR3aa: CASSLLGGRGWDTQYF; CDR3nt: TGTGCCAGCAGTTTATTAGGCGGGAGGGGTTGGGATACGCAGTATTTT
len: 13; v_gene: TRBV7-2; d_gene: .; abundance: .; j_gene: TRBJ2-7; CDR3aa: CASSRSPAYEQYF; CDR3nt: TGTGCCAGCAGCCGGAGTCCCGCCTACGAGCAGTACTTC
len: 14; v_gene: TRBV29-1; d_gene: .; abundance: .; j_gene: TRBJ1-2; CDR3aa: CSVITHREPYGYTF; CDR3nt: TGCAGCGTAATAACTCACAGGGAACCCTATGGCTACACCTTC
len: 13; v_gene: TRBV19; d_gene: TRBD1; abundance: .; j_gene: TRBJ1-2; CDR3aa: CASSPGQGGGYTF; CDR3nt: TGTGCCAGTAGTCCGGGACAGGGCGGCGGCTACACCTTC
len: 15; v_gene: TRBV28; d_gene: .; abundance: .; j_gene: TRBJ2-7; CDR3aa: CASSPGGTATYEQYF; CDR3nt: TGTGCCAGCAGTCCCGGCGGGACAGCAACCTACGAGCAGTACTTC